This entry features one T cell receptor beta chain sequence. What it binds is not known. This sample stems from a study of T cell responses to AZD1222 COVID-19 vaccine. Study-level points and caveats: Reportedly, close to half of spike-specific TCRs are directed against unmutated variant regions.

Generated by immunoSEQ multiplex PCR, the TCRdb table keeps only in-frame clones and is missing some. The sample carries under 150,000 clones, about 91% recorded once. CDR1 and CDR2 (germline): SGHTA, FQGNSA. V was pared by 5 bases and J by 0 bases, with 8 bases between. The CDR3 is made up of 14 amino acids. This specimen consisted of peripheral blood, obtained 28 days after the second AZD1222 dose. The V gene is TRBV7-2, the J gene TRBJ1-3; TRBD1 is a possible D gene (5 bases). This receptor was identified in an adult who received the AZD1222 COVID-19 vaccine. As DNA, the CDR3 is TGTGCCAGCAGCCGGGACCGCTCTGGAAACACCATATATTTT. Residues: CASSRDRSGNTIYF.